One and the same sample provided the 22 T cell receptor beta chains below, sequenced in a study of PD-1 blockade in classical Hodgkin lymphoma. This sample's time point: cycle 4 day 1 (C4D1), after 6 weeks of nivolumab. In every patient, relapse followed autologous stem cell transplantation, while exposure to brentuximab vedotin differed. Purified CD4+ T cells were obtained from thawed PBMCs through magnetic negative selection. Data came from immunoSEQ multiplex PCR; TCRdb stores just in-frame clones and leaves some out. The table lists approximately 20,000 clones, approximately 87% of them singletons. The sequenced sample was CD4+ T cells from blood, obtained before the fourth cycle of nivolumab. The receptors were gathered from a human donor with classical Hodgkin lymphoma.

This chain links TRBV18 with TRBJ2-1, with D perhaps matching TRBD1 or TRBD2 (5 bases each). The CDR3 is made up of 17 amino acids. The V end was cut by 4 bases, the J end by 3 bases, with 19 bases between. Germline CDR1 is KGHSH and CDR2 is LQKENI. This CDR3 reads CASSRGELGDVYNEQFF. For the CDR3, the DNA is TGTGCCAGCTCACGGGGAGAGCTGGGGGACGTCTACAATGAGCAGTTCTTC.

In its sample, this clone was seen a few times. The rearrangement links TRBV27 to TRBJ2-1; D uncertain. The CDR3 contains 12 residues. Germline V gives CDR1 MNHEY, CDR2 SMNVEV (reference sequence). The ends were cut back, 3 bases at V and 9 bases at J, with 9 bases in the middle. CDR3 DNA: TGTGCCAGCAGTTTCTTTGGTGGTGAGCAGTTCTTC. It specifies CASSFFGGEQFF.

The rearrangement links TRBV5-1 to TRBJ2-3; D tentatively reads TRBD1 or TRBD2 (5 bases each). V gave up 5 bases and J gave up 2 bases, with 12 bases separating them. CDR1 SGHRS and CDR2 YFSETQ come from the germline V gene. This CDR3 has 14 amino acids. CDR3 amino acids: CASSSGAFTDTQYF. The CDR3 coding sequence is TGCGCCAGCAGTTCCGGGGCATTCACAGATACGCAGTATTTT.

This rearrangement joins TRBV30 to TRBJ2-1, with unresolved D. The germline V and J ends were trimmed by 0 bases and 5 bases, with 8 bases remaining between them. In germline, CDR1 is GTSNPN, CDR2 SVGIG (reference sequence). The CDR3 covers 13 residues. Written as DNA, the CDR3 is TGTGCCTGGAGTGTATACCTGAACAATGAGCAGTTCTTC. It specifies CAWSVYLNNEQFF.

The chain uses TRBV5-1 and TRBJ1-6, with 8 bases identical to TRBD1. The CDR3 covers 14 residues. With V trimmed by 7 bases and J by 3 bases, 3 bases remained unmatched. CDR1 SGHRS and CDR2 YFSETQ come from the germline V gene. CDR3 sequence: CASGQGDYNSPLHF. In nucleotides, the CDR3 is TGCGCCAGCGGACAGGGAGACTATAATTCACCCCTCCACTTT.

The rearrangement links TRBV5-1 to TRBJ2-6; D not certain. With 0 bases removed from V and 0 bases from J, the gap between germline ends came to 10 bases. The germline V gene encodes CDR1 SGHRS and CDR2 YFSETQ. CDR3 length: 17 amino acids. This CDR3 is CASSLGPTSSGANVLTF. In nucleotides, the CDR3 is TGCGCCAGCAGCTTGGGACCCACAAGCTCTGGGGCCAACGTCCTGACTTTC.

The V and J genes are TRBV5-4 and TRBJ2-7; 12 bases agree with TRBD2. V was clipped by 4 bases and J by 1 base; unmatched bases: 3. This CDR3 has 15 residues. Germline CDR1 and CDR2: SGHNT and YYREEE (reference sequence). In nucleotides, the CDR3 is TGTGCCAGCAGCCGCGGACTAGCGGGGTCCTACGAGCAGTACTTC. It specifies CASSRGLAGSYEQYF.

CDR3: CASSLSLGTSGNQYF. CDR3 bases: TGTGCCAGCAGCTTAAGTTTAGGGACTAGCGGTAATCAGTACTTC. This rearrangement joins TRBV7-9 to TRBJ2-5, with 11 nucleotides matching TRBD2. The CDR3 sequence is 15 residues long. The V and J ends lost 2 bases and 11 bases, in that order; junction bases with no gene match: 10. Germline V gene data show CDR1 as SEHNR and CDR2 as FQNEAQ (reference sequence).

The chain carries TRBV29-1 and TRBJ2-5, with 7 bases fitting TRBD2. V shed 6 bases and J 5 bases; nucleotides not matched to a gene: 3. Looked up from germline, CDR1 is SQVTM and CDR2 is ANQGSEA. The CDR3 is 11 amino acids. The CDR3 region has the DNA TGCAGCGTCGGGCGGGGGGAGACCCAGTACTTC. It is translated as CSVGRGETQYF.

This clone appeared a few times. The chain carries TRBV6-1 and TRBJ1-3; D not resolved. This CDR3 region has 14 residues. Germline-derived CDR1 and CDR2 are MNHNS and SASEGT. V was shortened by 10 bases and J by 0 bases, with 13 bases between the two germline ends. Here the CDR3 DNA reads TGTGCCACACATTGGTCGAGCTCTGGAAACACCATATATTTT. Translated, it gives CATHWSSSGNTIYF.

This clone was seen just once. The V and J genes are TRBV6-6 and TRBJ1-3; 10 nucleotides agree with TRBD1. The germline V gene encodes CDR1 MNHNY and CDR2 SVGAGI (reference sequence). This CDR3 contains 16 residues. The V segment lost 4 bases and the J segment 4 bases; nucleotides outside the gene matches: 7. In nucleotides, the CDR3 is TGTGCCAGCAGTTCCCGACAGGGGGCAGCGGGAAACACCATATATTTT. Translation: CASSSRQGAAGNTIYF.

This clone was counted a few times. The J gene is TRBJ2-7, the V gene TRBV11-2; D is unclear. There are 14 residues in the CDR3. V gave up 5 bases and J gave up 1 base, with 12 bases separating them. Germline CDR1 and CDR2: SGHAT and FQNNGV. DNA for the CDR3: TGTGCCAGCAGCCGATCGGGCCGATCCTACGAGCAGTACTTC. It encodes CASSRSGRSYEQYF.

The rearrangement uses TRBV5-1 and TRBJ1-2; 8 bases line up with TRBD1. The V gene's germline CDR1 is SGHRS and CDR2 YFSETQ. The V and J ends lost 4 bases and 6 bases, in that order; junction bases with no gene match: 14. The CDR3 covers 16 residues. The CDR3, as DNA: TGCGCCAGCAGCACGGGACAGGTCACCGACGGGGATGGCTACACCTTC. This encodes CASSTGQVTDGDGYTF.

This clone came up once. The V call is TRBV28, the J call TRBJ2-7; D is possibly TRBD1 (5 bases). Germline CDR1 MDHEN, CDR2 SYDVKM. Trimming cost V 2 bases and J 6 bases, with 8 bases left between them. The CDR3 loop spans 12 amino acids. The CDR3 nucleotides read TGTGCCAGCAGTTTACAGGGCGGCGAGCAGTACTTC. It is translated as CASSLQGGEQYF. Filled out from reference TRBV28 and TRBJ2-7, the complete variable domain reads DVKVTQSSRYLVKRTGEKVFLECVQDMDHENMFWYRQDPGLGLRLIYFSYDVKMKEKGDIPEGYSVSREKKERFSLILESASTNQTSMYLCASSLQGGEQYFGPGTRLTVT.

The chain uses TRBV14 and TRBJ2-5, with 12 nucleotides matching TRBD2. CDR1 is SGHDN and CDR2 is FVKESK in the germline V gene. With V trimmed by 4 bases and J by 5 bases, 5 bases remained unmatched. The CDR3 length is 15 residues. In nucleotides, the CDR3 is TGTGCCAGCAGCCTTAGGACTAGCGGGATTGAGACCCAGTACTTC. This codes for CASSLRTSGIETQYF.

The chain couples TRBV9 to TRBJ2-7; 9 bases are shared with TRBD2. The V gene end was trimmed by 4 bases and the J gene end by 2 bases; junction bases not matched to a gene: 16. From germline, CDR1 is SGDLS and CDR2 YYNGEE. CDR3 length: 18 residues. The CDR3 DNA sequence: TGTGCCAGCAGCTCCTTCTCTCCCGGGACTAGCCGTGCCTACGAGCAGTACTTC. Its protein product is CASSSFSPGTSRAYEQYF.

The chain recombines TRBV7-3 with TRBJ2-3; 7 bases are a match to TRBD2. The J segment lost 4 bases and the V segment lost 5 bases, leaving 9 bases of the junction unmatched. The CDR3 covers 15 residues. CDR1 and CDR2 (germline): SGHTA, FQGTGA. The CDR3 region is CASSPHVGLSDTQYF. The CDR3 DNA follows: TGTGCCAGCAGCCCACACGTGGGACTATCAGATACGCAGTATTTT.

J is TRBJ2-1 and V is TRBV7-9; 13 bases fit TRBD2. The J segment lost 0 bases and the V segment lost 0 bases, leaving 2 bases of the junction unmatched. This CDR3 is built from 18 residues. The germline CDR1 and CDR2 sequences are SEHNR and FQNEAQ (reference sequence). CDR3 amino acids: CASSLAGLAGPSYNEQFF. The CDR3 DNA follows: TGTGCCAGCAGCTTAGCGGGACTAGCGGGGCCCTCCTACAATGAGCAGTTCTTC.

This chain connects TRBV6-6 to TRBJ1-5; weak D call: TRBD1 (6 bases). Trimming took 8 bases from V and 4 from J, leaving 18 bases between them. CDR3 length: 15 residues. Germline assignment: CDR1 MNHNY and CDR2 SVGAGI (reference sequence). CDR3 protein: CASAFPGGKNQPQHF. As DNA, the CDR3 is TGTGCCAGCGCGTTCCCCGGGGGCAAAAATCAGCCCCAGCATTTT.

This chain uses TRBV18 with TRBJ1-1; possibly TRBD1 for D (5 bases). The CDR3 loop spans 14 amino acids. The V and J ends lost 3 bases and 1 base respectively, with 9 bases between them. Germline assignment: CDR1 KGHSH and CDR2 LQKENI. The CDR3 coding sequence is TGTGCCAGCTCACCTACCACAGGGAACACTGAAGCTTTCTTT. Its protein product is CASSPTTGNTEAFF.

Only a few counts were recorded for this clone. The rearrangement joins TRBV10-3 to TRBJ2-7, with unresolved D. The CDR3 has 14 residues. Germline V gene data show CDR1 as ENHRY and CDR2 as SYGVKD. V was pared by 4 bases and J by 7 bases, with 17 bases between. For the CDR3, the DNA is TGTGCCATCAGTGTGTCAGTACTGGCTTGGGAGCAGTACTTC. This sequence encodes CAISVSVLAWEQYF.

The gene calls are TRBV6-4 and TRBJ2-1, with D perhaps TRBD1 (6 bases). The CDR3 extends over 11 amino acids. V was cut by 11 bases and J by 5 bases, with 10 bases left in between. Germline V CDR1 and CDR2: MRHNA, SNTAGT. CDR3 loop: CAPRGDNEQFF. The CDR3 DNA follows: TGTGCCCCCAGGGGTGACAATGAGCAGTTCTTC.